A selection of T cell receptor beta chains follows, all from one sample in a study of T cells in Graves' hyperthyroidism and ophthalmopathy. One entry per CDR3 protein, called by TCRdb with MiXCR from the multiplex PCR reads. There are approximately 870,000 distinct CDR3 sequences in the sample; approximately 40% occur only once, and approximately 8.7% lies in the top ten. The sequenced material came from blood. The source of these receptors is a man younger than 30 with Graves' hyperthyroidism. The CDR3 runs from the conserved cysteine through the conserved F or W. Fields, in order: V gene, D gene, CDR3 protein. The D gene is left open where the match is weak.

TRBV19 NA CASSMPTDSASSYEQYF
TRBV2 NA CASSLKGWGSNTGELFF
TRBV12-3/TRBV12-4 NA CASSRYSYEQYF
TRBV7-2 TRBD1 CASSPGQAAFSETNEKLFF
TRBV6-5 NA CASSETGARQPQHF
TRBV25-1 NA CASSDPTSSYEQYF
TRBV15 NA CATSKRQGFWSEQYF
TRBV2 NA CASSYAGYEQYF
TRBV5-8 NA CASSWRGTEPYEQYF
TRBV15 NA CATSRKGTGELFF
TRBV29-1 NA CSAGTQVYGYTF
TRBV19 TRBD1 CASSGNRGYNQPQHF
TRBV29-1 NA CSVELGGGLYEQYF
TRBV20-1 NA CSAREGGISNQPQHF
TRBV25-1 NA CASSLIETEAFF
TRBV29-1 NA CSVEFRVGELFF
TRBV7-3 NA CASSLLEYEQYF
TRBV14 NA CASSPGRRSNFEKLFF
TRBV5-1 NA CASSLSGLEAFF
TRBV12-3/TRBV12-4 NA CASSNDMFARSEAFF
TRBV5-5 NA CASSSIRGNQETQYF
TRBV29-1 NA CSVEKGQGNTEAFF
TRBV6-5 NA CASSYSGLETQYF
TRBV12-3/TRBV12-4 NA CATTGGVGEKLFF
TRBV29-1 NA CSVAPLGWEQYF